This TCR beta chain was obtained from a study of shared clonotypes between healthy human individuals. The assay was immunoSEQ multiplex PCR, and TCRdb's table has in-frame clones only and misses some. This table holds 2 million to 2.5 million clones, roughly 95% found once. The V gene's germline CDR1 is SEHNR and CDR2 FQNEAQ (reference sequence). CDR3 length: 14 amino acids. The V and J ends lost 7 bases and 5 bases respectively, with 14 bases between them. Source material: naive CD4+ T cells sorted from blood. Subset of the sample: CD45RA+ positively selected. The sequence came from a man aged 18 to 29 in good health. The chain couples TRBV7-9 to TRBJ2-2; D could derive from TRBD1 or TRBD2 (6 bases each). The DNA of the CDR3 is TGTGCCAGCACCCAATGGGGGGCAACCGGGGAGCTGTTTTTT. This codes for CASTQWGATGELFF.